This T cell receptor beta chain is drawn from a study of blood T cell repertoires in COVID-19. V was clipped by 0 bases and J by 14 bases, with 23 bases between them. The CDR3 totals 16 residues. Per the germline V gene, CDR1 is SGHRS and CDR2 is YFSETQ. Sequencing used immunoSEQ multiplex PCR; TCRdb keeps in-frame clones, though not all of them. This table has tens of thousands of clones, around 90% appearing once. This clonotype was sampled from a man aged 45-65 years with COVID-19, enrolled during active disease. The sample taken for sequencing was peripheral blood. The rearrangement links TRBV5-1 to TRBJ1-4, with D possibly matching TRBD1 (6 bases). In nucleotides, the CDR3 is TGCGCCAGCAGCTTGGCGCAGGGAACAGGGTCTAAGGTGCTGTTTTTT. Translation: CASSLAQGTGSKVLFF.